These 2 T cell receptor beta chains came from one sample sequenced in a study of blood T cell repertoires in COVID-19. Assay used: immunoSEQ multiplex PCR; TCRdb lists only in-frame clones, some missing. The sample comprises just under 20,000 clones, approximately 90% of which are singletons, and about 8% rests with the top ten. Material: peripheral blood. The receptors here all came from a human donor with active COVID-19. The donor label of this sample is uncertain.

The chain couples TRBV11-3 to TRBJ2-1; D might be TRBD2 (6 bases). Germline V gene data show CDR1 as SGHNT and CDR2 as YENEEA. There are 15 residues in the CDR3. Trimming pared 2 bases from V and 4 bases from J, leaving 12 bases between. CDR3 sequence (DNA): TGTGCCAGCAGCTTATCACTAGCTTATTACAATGAGCAGTTCTTC. Translated, it gives CASSLSLAYYNEQFF.

J is TRBJ2-3 and V is TRBV3-1 (or the pseudogene TRBV3-2), with 11 bases matching TRBD2. V lost 7 bases to trimming and J lost 4 bases; unmatched junction nucleotides: 7. Germline V gene data show CDR1 as LGHDT and CDR2 as YNNKEL (reference sequence). The CDR3 has 15 residues. The CDR3 loop reads CASTPSGRFSDTQYF. DNA for the CDR3: TGTGCCAGCACCCCTAGCGGGAGGTTTTCAGATACGCAGTATTTT.